This T cell receptor (beta chain) was recorded in a study of blood T cell repertoires in COVID-19. Overall study: Some COVID-19 samples were acute and others convalescent; all came from the United States, Italy and Spain. PBMCs, B-cell-depleted T cells, or T cells provided the cDNA or gDNA that made up the material.

The CDR3 length is 17 residues. V lost 2 bases, J lost 4 bases, and 18 bases lay in between. CDR1 and CDR2 from the germline V gene are SGHTA and FQGNSA. Original handling: Reference gene primers were amplified, and this amplification served to estimate nucleated cell counts. Clones were read by immunoSEQ multiplex PCR, and TCRdb kept only the in-frame ones, dropping some. That table is the source of V, J and clone size, and D and trimming were worked out from the DNA. Altogether some 200,000 clones are present, about nine tenths being singletons, with the ten largest covering 5.9%. V usage is TRBV7-2 and J usage is TRBJ2-1, with D uncertain. This clonotype was sampled from a man aged 80 or over with acute or convalescent COVID-19. Sequencing was carried out using peripheral blood. This CDR3 reads CASSLSVSANPYNEQFF. CDR3 sequence (DNA): TGTGCCAGCAGCTTAAGCGTCTCCGCAAACCCGTACAATGAGCAGTTCTTC.